These 6 T cell receptor beta chains share one sample of origin, sequenced in a study of CD8+CD57+ T cells in acquired aplastic anemia (dated by TCRdb to the late 2010s). Instrument on record: Illumina HiSeq 2000. Profiling of TCR beta VDJ combinations and CDR3 sequences used genomic DNA as the template. TCRdb cleaned the public reads at Q25 with fastp, built clones with MiXCR and kept in-frame beta chains. Identical CDR3 protein sequences are pooled into one entry, listed with their most common genes and DNA. The sample profile shows around 170,000 distinct CDR3 sequences; approximately 51% of them were found once. Jointly, the top ten make up about 2.9% of the sample. Flow cytometry had shown CD8+CD57+ cell expansion in the patients selected for sequencing. Sequencing used sorted CD4+, CD8+, or CD8+CD57+ T cells (not recorded which) from PBMCs. The source of these receptors is a human donor with aplastic anemia.

The chain couples TRBV24-1 to TRBJ2-3; D is unclear. Germline-derived CDR1 and CDR2 are KGHDR and SFDVKD. The CDR3 totals 14 residues. Trimming took 3 bases from V and 5 from J, leaving 11 bases between them. CDR3 protein: CATSDPRNGDTQYF. The CDR3, as DNA: TGTGCCACCAGTGATCCCCGAAACGGAGATACGCAGTATTTT.

The chain employs TRBV30 and TRBJ2-1, with 7 bases matching TRBD2. The germline V gene encodes CDR1 GTSNPN and CDR2 SVGIG (reference sequence). The CDR3 spans 17 residues. V dropped 4 bases and J dropped 3; count of bases not matched to a gene: 15. For the CDR3, the DNA is TGTGCCTGGACCTCGGGAATAGCGGGCGCGTTCTACAATGAGCAGTTCTTC. Amino acid sequence: CAWTSGIAGAFYNEQFF.

V gene TRBV24-1 combines with J gene TRBJ1-5; 8 bases agree with TRBD1. The CDR3 totals 14 residues. The germline gives CDR1 KGHDR, CDR2 SFDVKD. J lost 7 bases, V lost 5 bases, and 6 bases had no gene match. CDR3: CATSGQGAWQPQHF. The CDR3 DNA reads as TGTGCCACCAGTGGGCAGGGGGCTTGGCAGCCCCAGCATTTT.

The chain has TRBV25-1 and TRBJ1-1; D unresolved. V was cut by 4 bases and J by 6 bases, with 12 bases left in between. The length of the CDR3 is 13 residues. The germline gives CDR1 MGHDK, CDR2 SYGVNS. The DNA for the CDR3 is TGTGCCAGCAGTGCCGAAAGCGGGGCTGAAGCTTTCTTT. It translates to CASSAESGAEAFF.

This clonotype came up many times. The chain joins TRBV6-1 to TRBJ2-5; either TRBD1 or TRBD2 may fit D (5 bases each). From germline, CDR1 is MNHNS and CDR2 SASEGT. There are 15 residues in the CDR3. V lost 2 bases to trimming and J lost 4 bases, with 14 bases between them. This CDR3 is CASSERTARGETQYF. The CDR3 region has the DNA TGTGCCAGCAGTGAAAGGACGGCGAGGGGAGAGACCCAGTACTTC.

This clonotype has at least ten counts. The CDR3: CASSLVVRDNEQFF. CDR3 sequence (DNA): TGTGCCAGCAGCTTAGTTGTTAGGGACAATGAGCAGTTCTTC. The rearrangement links TRBV7-2 to TRBJ2-1, with D uncertain. Trimming took 1 base from V and 5 from J, leaving 9 bases between them. Germline values: CDR1 SGHTA, CDR2 FQGNSA. CDR3 length: 14 residues.